A single sample gave rise to the 31 T cell receptor beta chains below, sequenced in a study of cytomegalovirus exposure and HLA in healthy donors. The PCR ran on 60 Vbeta and 13 Jbeta primers. Generated by immunoSEQ multiplex PCR, the TCRdb table keeps only in-frame clones and is missing some. The repertoire has about 110,000 clones, approximately 80% of them found once; the top ten carry roughly 3.6%. The material sequenced was PBMCs. The receptors originated from a man aged 55-75 years in good health and CMV-seronegative.

The chain carries TRBV4-1 and TRBJ2-7; perhaps TRBD1 as D (6 bases). V was cut by 6 bases and J by 0 bases, with 18 bases left in between. The CDR3 length is 16 residues. Germline assignment: CDR1 MGHRA and CDR2 YSYEKL. In DNA form, the CDR3 reads TGCGCCAGCAGTCCAAGGCAGGGGCCGGACTCCTACGAGCAGTACGTC. Residues: CASSPRQGPDSYEQYV.

This chain uses TRBV6-1 with TRBJ1-6; 8 bases line up with TRBD1. CDR1 MNHNS and CDR2 SASEGT come from the germline V gene. The junction had 6 bases not matched to a gene; V was cut back by 4 bases and J by 4 bases. The length of the CDR3 is 16 residues. CDR3 bases: TGTGCCAGCAGTGCAACAGGGGGTTCATATAATTCACCCCTCCACTTT. Protein: CASSATGGSYNSPLHF.

CDR3 nucleotide sequence: TGTGCCAGCAGCTTTAATGGAAACACCATATATTTT. Encoded protein: CASSFNGNTIYF. The chain joins TRBV7-9 to TRBJ1-3; D gene ambiguous. Deletions cut 3 bases from V and 3 bases from J, with 3 bases between. The CDR3 covers 12 residues. Germline V CDR1 and CDR2: SEHNR, FQNEAQ (reference sequence).

This clone was recorded once. This chain connects TRBV4-3 to TRBJ2-1; possibly TRBD1 for D (5 bases). Germline CDR1 and CDR2: LGHNA and YSLEER. Trimming removed 0 bases from V and 7 bases from J, with 13 bases in between. This CDR3 is 15 amino acids long. CDR3 nucleotide sequence: TGCGCCAGCAGCCAAGATTGGGCAGGGTCGAATGAGCAGTTCTTC. The encoded protein is CASSQDWAGSNEQFF.

This clone has just a few counts. The rearrangement uses TRBV5-6 and TRBJ1-3; D is possibly TRBD1 (5 bases). Deletions cut 0 bases from V and 6 bases from J, with 13 bases between. Germline V lookup: CDR1 SGHDT, CDR2 YYEEEE. This CDR3 is 15 amino acids long. The CDR3 DNA reads as TGTGCCAGCAGCTTGGAGGGGAAAACCTCAAACACCATATATTTT. This codes for CASSLEGKTSNTIYF.

The chain recombines TRBV6-5 with TRBJ1-1; tentatively, D is TRBD1 (6 bases). Trimming left V 0 bases short and J 4 bases short, with 9 bases between. The CDR3 sequence is 14 residues long. Germline V gene lookup returns CDR1 MNHEY and CDR2 SVGAGI. CDR3 in DNA: TGTGCCAGCAGTTACTCAACAGGGTTCACTGAAGCTTTCTTT. Amino acid sequence: CASSYSTGFTEAFF.

The CDR3 sequence is CASSVQGLANEKLFF. The DNA of the CDR3 is TGTGCCAGCAGTGTACAGGGCCTAGCTAATGAAAAACTGTTTTTT. The J gene is TRBJ1-4, the V gene TRBV25-1; TRBD1 might be the D (6 bases). The ends were cut back, 4 bases at V and 3 bases at J, with 12 bases in the middle. Germline V gene lookup returns CDR1 MGHDK and CDR2 SYGVNS. CDR3 length equals 15 residues.

This clone turned up a few times. CDR3 amino acids: CASSQGLSLGFGELFF. CDR3 coding DNA: TGCGCCAGCAGCCAGGGACTGTCCCTTGGATTCGGGGAGCTGTTTTTT. The chain carries TRBV4-3 and TRBJ2-2; D is perhaps TRBD2 (6 bases). Trimming removed 3 bases from V and 7 bases from J, with 18 bases in between. CDR3 length: 16 residues. The germline V gene encodes CDR1 LGHNA and CDR2 YSLEER.

The chain joins TRBV5-1 to TRBJ2-1; 7 nucleotides align to TRBD2. The germline gives CDR1 SGHRS, CDR2 YFSETQ. The CDR3 loop spans 14 amino acids. With V trimmed by 0 bases and J by 16 bases, 13 bases remained unmatched. CDR3 sequence reads: CASSLEGRTREYFF. CDR3 nucleotides: TGCGCCAGCAGCTTGGAGGGGCGGACTAGAGAGTACTTCTTC.

This clone was recorded only once. The rearrangement uses TRBV10-3 and TRBJ1-6; D remains unclear. Germline CDR1 ENHRY, CDR2 SYGVKD. The CDR3 is 13 residues long. The germline V and J ends were trimmed by 7 bases and 3 bases, with 7 bases remaining between them. CDR3: CAITADYNSPLHF. The DNA of the CDR3 is TGTGCCATCACCGCAGACTATAATTCACCCCTCCACTTT.

This clone was detected only a few times. This chain joins TRBV2 and TRBJ1-6, with D tentatively TRBD1 (6 bases). Germline CDR1 is SNHLY and CDR2 is FYNNEI. CDR3 length: 15 amino acids. V shed 3 bases and J shed 11 bases, with 17 bases lying between them. The CDR3 spells CASSEGSGGPTPLHF. The CDR3 nucleotides read TGTGCCAGCAGTGAGGGGTCGGGGGGGCCTACACCCCTCCACTTT.

The chain combines TRBV7-2 with TRBJ2-1; TRBD2 matches at 13 bases. J was trimmed by 10 bases and V by 5 bases; bases with no gene match: 8. The CDR3 covers 15 residues. Germline-derived CDR1 and CDR2 are SGHTA and FQGNSA. CDR3 in amino acids: CASSPGLAGAKEQFF. The CDR3 region has the DNA TGTGCCAGCAGCCCTGGACTAGCGGGGGCGAAGGAGCAGTTCTTC.

This clone was seen a single time. V usage is TRBV30 and J usage is TRBJ2-4; TRBD2 matches at 15 bases. The length of the CDR3 is 18 residues. The junction had 10 bases not matched to a gene; V was cut back by 7 bases and J by 0 bases. The V gene's germline CDR1 is GTSNPN and CDR2 SVGIG (reference sequence). This CDR3 reads CAFPGLAGGPVAKNIQYF. The DNA of the CDR3 is TGTGCCTTTCCCGGACTAGCGGGGGGGCCGGTAGCCAAAAACATTCAGTACTTC.

V usage is TRBV12-5 and J usage is TRBJ2-3, with a possible D match to TRBD1 (5 bases). The CDR3 is 17 residues long. Germline V gives CDR1 LGHNT, CDR2 FRNRAP. Between the trimmed V and J ends, which lost 1 base and 4 bases, there was a span of 18 bases. CDR3 in amino acids: CASGLATRDLESDTQYF. CDR3 nucleotides: TGTGCTAGTGGTTTGGCTACCAGGGATCTAGAGTCAGATACGCAGTATTTT.

In its sample, this clone was seen once. This rearrangement joins TRBV19 to TRBJ1-5; tentatively, D is TRBD1 (6 bases). Trimming shortened V by 9 bases and J by 2 bases, and 14 bases separated the two germline ends. Germline CDR1 is LNHDA and CDR2 is SQIVND (reference sequence). The CDR3 extends over 14 amino acids. DNA of the CDR3: TGTGCCAGCACTTCACAGGGTGGCAATCAGCCCCAGCATTTT. Translation gives CASTSQGGNQPQHF.

The rearrangement uses TRBV5-1 and TRBJ2-1; unclear D gene. Per the germline V gene, CDR1 is SGHRS and CDR2 is YFSETQ. The CDR3 is 12 residues long. The V and J ends lost 4 bases and 4 bases respectively, with 6 bases between them. The CDR3 protein is CASSLSYNEQFF. The DNA of the CDR3 is TGCGCCAGCAGCCTCAGTTACAATGAGCAGTTCTTC.

The rearrangement joins TRBV7-8 to TRBJ1-1; the D gene is possibly TRBD1 (6 bases). Germline CDR1 is SGHVS and CDR2 is FQNEAQ. V was shortened by 3 bases and J by 3 bases, with 8 bases between the two germline ends. The CDR3 consists of 13 residues. The CDR3 DNA sequence: TGTGCCAGCAGCTTTTCAGGGGACACTGAAGCTTTCTTT. It translates to CASSFSGDTEAFF.

V is TRBV18 and J is TRBJ2-7; 7 bases align to TRBD1. V lost 5 bases, J lost 2 bases, and 9 bases stayed unmatched. The germline V gene has CDR1 KGHSH and CDR2 LQKENI. The CDR3 runs 15 residues. CDR3: CASSDDRETTYEQYF. For the CDR3, the DNA is TGTGCCAGCTCAGACGACAGGGAAACAACCTACGAGCAGTACTTC. The full variable domain, completed using reference TRBV18 and TRBJ2-7, is NAGVMQNPRHLVRRRGQEARLRCSPMKGHSHVYWYRQLPEEGLKFMVYLQKENIIDESGMPKERFSAEFPKEGPSILRIQQVVRGDSAAYFCASSDDRETTYEQYFGPGTRLTVT.

In its sample, this clone was seen a few times. The genes are TRBV18 and TRBJ1-5, with D uncertain. The V gene lost 3 bases and the J gene lost 4 bases, with 7 bases spanning the gap. The CDR3 spans 13 residues. The germline CDR1 and CDR2 sequences are KGHSH and LQKENI. In DNA form, the CDR3 reads TGTGCCAGCTCACCCAGTGTTAATCAGCCCCAGCATTTT. It specifies CASSPSVNQPQHF. The full variable domain, in which reference TRBV18 and TRBJ1-5 provide the parts outside the CDR3, is NAGVMQNPRHLVRRRGQEARLRCSPMKGHSHVYWYRQLPEEGLKFMVYLQKENIIDESGMPKERFSAEFPKEGPSILRIQQVVRGDSAAYFCASSPSVNQPQHFGDGTRLSIL.

V and J are TRBV4-1 and TRBJ1-3, with 7 bases lining up with TRBD1. Germline CDR1 MGHRA, CDR2 YSYEKL. With 4 bases clipped from V and 0 bases from J, the junction kept 6 bases outside the gene matches. The length of the CDR3 is 16 residues. This CDR3 is CASSPGDSYSGNTIYF. CDR3 nucleotides: TGCGCCAGCAGCCCAGGGGACAGCTACTCTGGAAACACCATATATTTT.

This clone has a single count. This rearrangement joins TRBV7-9 to TRBJ1-2; possible D gene TRBD1, 6 bases. Germline V gene lookup returns CDR1 SEHNR and CDR2 FQNEAQ (reference sequence). Deletions cut 5 bases from V and 9 bases from J, with 16 bases between. The CDR3 contains 13 residues. The CDR3 is CASSDRDIARYTF. The DNA for the CDR3 is TGTGCCAGCAGCGACCGGGACATAGCCCGCTACACCTTC.

CDR3 sequence (DNA): TGTGCCAGCAAGGGGGCTTTCACTAATACGCAGTATTTT. Its translation: CASKGAFTNTQYF. This rearrangement joins TRBV2 to TRBJ2-3; 7 positions agree with TRBD1. The CDR3 covers 13 residues. CDR1 SNHLY and CDR2 FYNNEI come from the germline V gene. V shed 7 bases and J 7 bases; nucleotides not matched to a gene: 8.

The chain couples TRBV5-1 to TRBJ1-1; the D gene is possibly TRBD1 (5 bases). CDR1 is SGHRS, CDR2 YFSETQ, per germline. CDR3 size: 16 residues. V was shortened by 7 bases and J by 0 bases, with 19 bases between the two germline ends. CDR3 bases: TGCGCCAGCCGCCGGGCAGGGTCCCGGATGAACACTGAAGCTTTCTTT. The encoded protein is CASRRAGSRMNTEAFF.

The chain employs TRBV19 and TRBJ2-1; TRBD2 aligns across 7 bases. J was trimmed by 4 bases and V by 7 bases; bases with no gene match: 7. Germline values: CDR1 LNHDA, CDR2 SQIVND (reference sequence). The CDR3 is 14 amino acids. The CDR3 loop is CASTAGFVYNEQFF. In DNA form, the CDR3 reads TGTGCCAGTACAGCGGGGTTTGTGTACAATGAGCAGTTCTTC.

The V and J genes are TRBV6-1 and TRBJ2-7; 9 nucleotides align to TRBD1. The germline gives CDR1 MNHNS, CDR2 SASEGT. CDR3 size: 15 residues. Trimming at V came to 4 bases and at J to 4 bases, leaving 8 bases not matched to a gene. The CDR3 coding sequence is TGTGCCAGCAGTGTACCCGGGACAGGGAAATACGAGCAGTACTTC. This translates into CASSVPGTGKYEQYF.

A few counts support this clone. The rearrangement links TRBV6-1 to TRBJ2-7; 9 nucleotides line up with TRBD1. The CDR3 contains 15 residues. Germline V gene lookup returns CDR1 MNHNS and CDR2 SASEGT. After removal of 1 base from V and 6 bases from J, the junction contained 7 bases not matched to a gene. CDR3 bases: TGTGCCAGCAGTGAAGTCTTGGGACAGGGCCGCGAGCAGTACGTC. The encoded protein is CASSEVLGQGREQYV.

The chain employs TRBV19 and TRBJ2-1, with D possibly matching TRBD1 (5 bases). The CDR3 spans 17 residues. CDR1 and CDR2 (germline): LNHDA, SQIVND (reference sequence). Trimming cost V 1 base and J 0 bases, with 13 bases left between them. CDR3 DNA: TGTGCCAGTAGTATAGTGTCTCGGCAGGGCTCCTACAATGAGCAGTTCTTC. It specifies CASSIVSRQGSYNEQFF.

This clone came up once. The V gene is TRBV4-1, the J gene TRBJ2-1; 9 nucleotides line up with TRBD1. Germline CDR1 and CDR2: MGHRA and YSYEKL. V lost 4 bases, J lost 5 bases, and 6 bases stayed unmatched. The CDR3 extends over 15 amino acids. The CDR3 DNA reads as TGCGCCAGCAGCCGGTCCGGGACAGGGAACAATGAGCAGTTCTTC. It yields the protein CASSRSGTGNNEQFF.

The gene calls are TRBV28 and TRBJ2-7, with TRBD2 identical over 8 bases. Germline CDR1 MDHEN, CDR2 SYDVKM. Unmatched junction bases numbered 8, after V lost 6 bases and J lost 1 base. The CDR3 is made up of 15 amino acids. The CDR3 is CASRRGDPESYEQYV. DNA of the CDR3: TGTGCCAGCAGGCGGGGGGATCCGGAGTCCTACGAGCAGTACGTC.

The rearrangement links TRBV5-1 to TRBJ2-5; 7 bases line up with TRBD2. In germline, CDR1 is SGHRS, CDR2 YFSETQ. With V trimmed by 0 bases and J by 5 bases, 7 bases remained unmatched. The CDR3 spans 15 residues. CDR3: CASSLARGGGETQYF. The DNA of the CDR3 is TGCGCCAGCAGCTTGGCCCGCGGGGGTGGTGAGACCCAGTACTTC. Complete variable domain (other parts from reference TRBV5-1 and TRBJ2-5): KAGVTQTPRYLIKTRGQQVTLSCSPISGHRSVSWYQQTPGQGLQFLFEYFSETQRNKGNFPGRFSGRQFSNSRSEMNVSTLELGDSALYLCASSLARGGGETQYFGPGTRLLVL.

The chain joins TRBV6-5 to TRBJ1-1; D uncertain. Trimming shortened V by 6 bases and J by 4 bases, and 15 bases separated the two germline ends. Germline lookup yields CDR1 MNHEY and CDR2 SVGAGI. The CDR3 has 14 residues. The CDR3 nucleotides read TGTGCCAGCAGCGCTCCCGGGGTTCCCACTGAAGCTTTCTTT. Translation gives CASSAPGVPTEAFF.